This T cell receptor (beta chain) was captured by sequencing in a study of T cells in Graves' hyperthyroidism and ophthalmopathy. Whole-study results and caveats: Most clonotypes expanded in thyroid above 0.001 were likewise present in blood.

V lost 6 bases to trimming and J lost 0 bases, with 17 bases between them. This CDR3 spans 16 amino acids. Germline V lookup: CDR1 MDHEN, CDR2 SYDVKM. Lactation, pregnancy, other autoimmune disease or uncontrolled infection led to exclusion of patients. This clonotype was picked up many times. Its matching antigen is unknown. RNA transcripts served as the template for amplifying TCR beta CDR3 regions. The primer set for the first-round RT-PCR of the TCR CDR3 was HTBI. TCRdb re-called the multiplex PCR reads with MiXCR, one entry per CDR3 protein. The table has roughly 700,000 distinct CDR3 sequences, 14% seen once; the top ten hold 9.5% to 13%.

The rearrangement links TRBV28 to TRBJ1-1; possibly TRBD1 for D (6 bases). This clonotype was sampled from a woman aged 18-29 years with Graves' hyperthyroidism. The sequencing input was blood. CDR3 in amino acids: CASSAPGARLNTEAFF. The CDR3 bases are TGTGCCAGCAGCGCCCCAGGGGCGAGGTTGAACACTGAAGCTTTCTTT. Full variable domain (remainder filled in from reference TRBV28 and TRBJ1-1): DVKVTQSSRYLVKRTGEKVFLECVQDMDHENMFWYRQDPGLGLRLIYFSYDVKMKEKGDIPEGYSVSREKKERFSLILESASTNQTSMYLCASSAPGARLNTEAFFGQGTRLTVV.